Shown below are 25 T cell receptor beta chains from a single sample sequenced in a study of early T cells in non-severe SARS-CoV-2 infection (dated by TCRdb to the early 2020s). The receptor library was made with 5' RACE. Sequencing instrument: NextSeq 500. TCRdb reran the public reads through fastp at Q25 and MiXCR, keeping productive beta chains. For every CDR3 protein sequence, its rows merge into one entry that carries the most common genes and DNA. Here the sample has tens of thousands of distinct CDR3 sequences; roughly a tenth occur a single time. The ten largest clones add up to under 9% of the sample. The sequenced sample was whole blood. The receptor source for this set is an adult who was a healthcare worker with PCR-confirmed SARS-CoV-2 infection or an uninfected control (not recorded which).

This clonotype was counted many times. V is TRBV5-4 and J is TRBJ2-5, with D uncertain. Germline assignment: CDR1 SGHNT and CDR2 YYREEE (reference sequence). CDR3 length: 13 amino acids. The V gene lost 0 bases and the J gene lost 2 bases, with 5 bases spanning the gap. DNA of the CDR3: TGTGCCAGCAGCTTGGGGGGTCAAGAGACCCAGTACTTC. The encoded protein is CASSLGGQETQYF.

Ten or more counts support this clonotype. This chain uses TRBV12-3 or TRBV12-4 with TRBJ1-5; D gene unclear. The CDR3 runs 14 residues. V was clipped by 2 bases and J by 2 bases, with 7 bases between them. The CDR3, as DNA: TGTGCCAGCAGTTTAAGGCAGGGCAATCAGCCCCAGCATTTT. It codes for CASSLRQGNQPQHF.

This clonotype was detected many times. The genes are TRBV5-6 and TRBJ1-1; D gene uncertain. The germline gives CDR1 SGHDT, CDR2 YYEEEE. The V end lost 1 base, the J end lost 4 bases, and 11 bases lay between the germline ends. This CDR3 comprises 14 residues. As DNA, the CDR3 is TGTGCCAGCAGCTTGTTGCAGGAGGGCACTGAAGCTTTCTTT. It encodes CASSLLQEGTEAFF.

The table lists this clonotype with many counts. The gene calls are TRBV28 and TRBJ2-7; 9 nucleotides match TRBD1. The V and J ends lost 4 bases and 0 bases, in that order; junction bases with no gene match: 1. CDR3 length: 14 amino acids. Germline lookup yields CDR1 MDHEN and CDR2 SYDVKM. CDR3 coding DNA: TGTGCCAGCAGTTCACAGGGGGCCTCCTACGAGCAGTACTTC. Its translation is CASSSQGASYEQYF.

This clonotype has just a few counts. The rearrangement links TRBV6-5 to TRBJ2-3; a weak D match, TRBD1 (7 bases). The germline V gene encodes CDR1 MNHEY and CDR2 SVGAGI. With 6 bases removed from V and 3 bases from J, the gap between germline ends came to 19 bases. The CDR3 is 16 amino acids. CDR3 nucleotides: TGTGCCAGCAGGCCCCGCGGAGGGGGCGGAACAGATACGCAGTATTTT. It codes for CASRPRGGGGTDTQYF.

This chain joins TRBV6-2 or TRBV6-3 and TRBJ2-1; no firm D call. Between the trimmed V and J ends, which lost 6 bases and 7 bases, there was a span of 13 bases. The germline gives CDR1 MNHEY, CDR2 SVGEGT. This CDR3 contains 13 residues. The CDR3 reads CASSPLLGNEQFF. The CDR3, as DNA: TGTGCCAGCAGCCCCCTCCTTGGGAATGAGCAGTTCTTC.

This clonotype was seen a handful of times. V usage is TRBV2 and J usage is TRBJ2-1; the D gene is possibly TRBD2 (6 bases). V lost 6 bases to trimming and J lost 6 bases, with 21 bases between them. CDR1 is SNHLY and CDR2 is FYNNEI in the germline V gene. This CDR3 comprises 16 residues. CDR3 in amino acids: CASRRDLGLVTNEQFF. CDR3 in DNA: TGTGCCAGCAGAAGGGACTTGGGACTGGTTACCAATGAGCAGTTCTTC.

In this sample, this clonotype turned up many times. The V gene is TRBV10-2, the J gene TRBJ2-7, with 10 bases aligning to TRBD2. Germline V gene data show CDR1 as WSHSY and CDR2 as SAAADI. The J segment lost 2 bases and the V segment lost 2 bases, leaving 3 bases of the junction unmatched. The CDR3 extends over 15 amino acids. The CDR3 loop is CASSERLAGAYEQYF. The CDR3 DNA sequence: TGCGCCAGCAGTGAGAGGCTAGCGGGGGCCTACGAGCAGTACTTC.

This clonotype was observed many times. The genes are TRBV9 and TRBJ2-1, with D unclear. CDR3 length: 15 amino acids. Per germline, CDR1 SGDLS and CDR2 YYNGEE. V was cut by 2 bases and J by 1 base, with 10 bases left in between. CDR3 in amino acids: CASSVLPRSYNEQFF. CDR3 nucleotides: TGTGCCAGCAGCGTTCTCCCTCGATCCTACAATGAGCAGTTCTTC.

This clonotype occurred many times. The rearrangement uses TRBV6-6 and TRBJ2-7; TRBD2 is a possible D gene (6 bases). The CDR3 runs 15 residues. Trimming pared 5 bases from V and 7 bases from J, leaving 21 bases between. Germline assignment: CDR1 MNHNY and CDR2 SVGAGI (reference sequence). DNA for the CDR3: TGTGCCAGCAGTGACGGGAGCGGACGCCTGGGAGAGCAGTACTTC. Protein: CASSDGSGRLGEQYF.

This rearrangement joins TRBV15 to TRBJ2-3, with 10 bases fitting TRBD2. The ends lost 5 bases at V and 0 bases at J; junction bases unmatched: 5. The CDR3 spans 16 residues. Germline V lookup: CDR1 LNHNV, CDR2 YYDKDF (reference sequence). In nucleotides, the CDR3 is TGTGCCACCAGCGGGGGACTAGCGTTTAGCACAGATACGCAGTATTTT. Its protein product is CATSGGLAFSTDTQYF.

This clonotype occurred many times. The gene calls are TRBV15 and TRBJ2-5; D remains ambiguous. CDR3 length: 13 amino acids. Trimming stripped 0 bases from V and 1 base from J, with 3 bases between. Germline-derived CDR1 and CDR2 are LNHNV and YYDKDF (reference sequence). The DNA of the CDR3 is TGTGCCACCAGCAGAGACCGCCAAGAGACCCAGTACTTC. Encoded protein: CATSRDRQETQYF. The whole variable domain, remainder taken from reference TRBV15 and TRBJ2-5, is DAMVIQNPRYQVTQFGKPVTLSCSQTLNHNVMYWYQQKSSQAPKLLFHYYDKDFNNEADTPDNFQSRRPNTSFCFLDIRSPGLGDTAMYLCATSRDRQETQYFGPGTRLLVL.

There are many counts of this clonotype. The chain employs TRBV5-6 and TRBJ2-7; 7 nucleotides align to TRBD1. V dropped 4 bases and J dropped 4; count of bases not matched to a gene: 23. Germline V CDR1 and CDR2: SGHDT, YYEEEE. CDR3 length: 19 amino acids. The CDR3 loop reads CASSGTGTVRLLRSYEQYF. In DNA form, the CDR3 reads TGTGCCAGCAGCGGAACCGGGACAGTCAGACTCCTACGGTCTTACGAGCAGTACTTC. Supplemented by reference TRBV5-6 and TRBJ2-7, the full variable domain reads DAGVTQSPTHLIKTRGQQVTLRCSPKSGHDTVSWYQQALGQGPQFIFQYYEEEERQRGNFPDRFSGHQFPNYSSELNVNALLLGDSALYLCASSGTGTVRLLRSYEQYFGPGTRLTVT.

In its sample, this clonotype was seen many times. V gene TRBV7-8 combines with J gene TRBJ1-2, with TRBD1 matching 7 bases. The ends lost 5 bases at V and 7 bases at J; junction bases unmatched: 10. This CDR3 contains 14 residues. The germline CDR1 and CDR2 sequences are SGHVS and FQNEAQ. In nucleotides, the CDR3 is TGTGCCAGCAGCCCTACTGAGGGGGCAAGTGGCTACACCTTC. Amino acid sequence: CASSPTEGASGYTF.

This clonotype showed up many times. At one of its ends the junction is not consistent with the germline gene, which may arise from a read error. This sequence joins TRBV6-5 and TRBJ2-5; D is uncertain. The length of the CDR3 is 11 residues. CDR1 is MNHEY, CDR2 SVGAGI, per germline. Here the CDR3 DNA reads TGTGCCAGCAGTGACTCGGAGACCCAGTACTTC. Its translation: CASSDSETQYF.

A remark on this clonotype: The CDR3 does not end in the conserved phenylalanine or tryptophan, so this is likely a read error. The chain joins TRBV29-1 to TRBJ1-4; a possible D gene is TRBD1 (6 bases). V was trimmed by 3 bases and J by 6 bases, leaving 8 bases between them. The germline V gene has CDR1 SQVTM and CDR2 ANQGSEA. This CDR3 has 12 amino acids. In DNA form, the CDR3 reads TGCAGCGTTGAGGGGGCAGATGAAAAACTGTTTATT. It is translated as CSVEGADEKLFI.

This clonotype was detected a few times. CDR3 loop: CSVERQGWDTEAFF. As DNA, the CDR3 is TGCAGCGTTGAGAGACAGGGGTGGGACACTGAAGCTTTCTTT. The rearrangement links TRBV29-1 to TRBJ1-1, with 8 bases lining up with TRBD1. The CDR3 runs 14 residues. V was pared by 3 bases and J by 3 bases, with 6 bases of the junction left unmatched. CDR1 SQVTM and CDR2 ANQGSEA come from the germline V gene.

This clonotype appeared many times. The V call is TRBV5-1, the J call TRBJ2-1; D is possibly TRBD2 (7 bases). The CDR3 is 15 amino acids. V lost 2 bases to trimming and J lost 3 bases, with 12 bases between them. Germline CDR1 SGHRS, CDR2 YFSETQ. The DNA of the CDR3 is TGCGCCAGCAGCTTTACGGGGGGCGGCTACAATGAGCAGTTCTTC. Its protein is CASSFTGGGYNEQFF.

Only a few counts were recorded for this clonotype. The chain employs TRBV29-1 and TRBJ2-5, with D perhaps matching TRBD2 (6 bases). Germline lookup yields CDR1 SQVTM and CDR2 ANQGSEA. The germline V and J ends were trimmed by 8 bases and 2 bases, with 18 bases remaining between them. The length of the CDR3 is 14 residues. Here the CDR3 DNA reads TGCAGCTCTGCGGGACTTCTCGCTCAAGAGACCCAGTACTTC. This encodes CSSAGLLAQETQYF.

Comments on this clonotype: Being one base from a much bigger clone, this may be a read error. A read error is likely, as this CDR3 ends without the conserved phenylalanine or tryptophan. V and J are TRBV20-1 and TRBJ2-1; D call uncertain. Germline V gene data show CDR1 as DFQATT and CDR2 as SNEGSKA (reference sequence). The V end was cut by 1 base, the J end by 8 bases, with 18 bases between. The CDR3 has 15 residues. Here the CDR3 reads CSARGDTLYFDEQFS. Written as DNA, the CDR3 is TGCAGTGCTAGAGGTGACACTTTATATTTCGATGAGCAGTTCTCC.

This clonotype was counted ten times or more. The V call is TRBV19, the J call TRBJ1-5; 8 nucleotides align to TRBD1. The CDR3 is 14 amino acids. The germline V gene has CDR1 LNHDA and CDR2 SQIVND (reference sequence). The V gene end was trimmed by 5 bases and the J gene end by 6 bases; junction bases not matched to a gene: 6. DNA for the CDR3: TGTGCCAGTAGTCAGACAGGGGTGACTCAGCCCCAGCATTTT. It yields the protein CASSQTGVTQPQHF.

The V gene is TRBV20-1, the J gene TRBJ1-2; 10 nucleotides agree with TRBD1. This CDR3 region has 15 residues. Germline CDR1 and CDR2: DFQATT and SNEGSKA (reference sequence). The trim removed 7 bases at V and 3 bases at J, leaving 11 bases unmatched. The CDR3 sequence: CSGRSDRGPYYGYTF. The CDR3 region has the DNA TGCAGTGGACGATCTGACAGGGGGCCCTACTATGGCTACACCTTC.

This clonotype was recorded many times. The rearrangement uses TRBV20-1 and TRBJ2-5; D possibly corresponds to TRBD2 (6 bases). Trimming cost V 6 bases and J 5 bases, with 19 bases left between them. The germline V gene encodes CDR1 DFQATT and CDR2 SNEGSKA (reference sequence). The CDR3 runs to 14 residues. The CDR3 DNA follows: TGCAGTGCCCCATCAGAGGGGAGGTCGGAGACCCAGTACTTC. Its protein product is CSAPSEGRSETQYF.

CDR3 region: CSVEGTPPYEQYF. CDR3 DNA: TGCAGCGTGGAGGGGACACCCCCCTACGAGCAGTACTTC. V is TRBV29-1 and J is TRBJ2-7, with D perhaps TRBD1 or TRBD2 (6 bases each). The CDR3 runs to 13 residues. Per the germline V gene, CDR1 is SQVTM and CDR2 is ANQGSEA. V was pared by 6 bases and J by 2 bases, with 14 bases between.

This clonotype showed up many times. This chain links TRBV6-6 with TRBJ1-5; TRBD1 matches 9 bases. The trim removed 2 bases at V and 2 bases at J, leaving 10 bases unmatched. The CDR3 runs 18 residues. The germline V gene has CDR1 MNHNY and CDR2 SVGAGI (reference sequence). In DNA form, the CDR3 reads TGTGCCAGCAGTTACCGGCAGGGGGGACAGGGCGGCAATCAGCCCCAGCATTTT. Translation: CASSYRQGGQGGNQPQHF.